The 24 T cell receptor beta chains below all came from one sample that was sequenced in a study of cytomegalovirus exposure and HLA in healthy donors (dated by TCRdb to about 2017). The library was made by the immunoSEQ multiplex PCR assay. The multiplex PCR relied on a mix of 60 forward primers for TCR Vbeta segments and 13 reverse primers for TCR Jbeta segments. In its TCRdb copy, this immuneACCESS table keeps in-frame sequences only and misses some clones. Where compared with another copy, unresolved V genes explain less than half of these, and the others have no known cause. The sample contains under 100,000 clones, around 78% of them found a single time. Almost 6% of the sample lies in the top ten. The sequencing input was PBMCs. The receptors were sampled from a man between 18 and 35 years old in good health and CMV-seropositive.

This clone was picked up one time. The chain is built from TRBV28 and TRBJ1-3, with 7 positions matching TRBD1. Germline CDR1 MDHEN, CDR2 SYDVKM. This CDR3 comprises 15 residues. With 3 bases clipped from V and 3 bases from J, the junction kept 5 bases outside the gene matches. CDR3 DNA: TGTGCCAGCAGTTTGACAGGGCGGGTTGGAAACACCATATATTTT. This codes for CASSLTGRVGNTIYF.

This clone came up once. V usage is TRBV7-9 and J usage is TRBJ1-1; 7 bases map to TRBD1. With V trimmed by 5 bases and J by 4 bases, 4 bases remained unmatched. The CDR3 runs to 13 residues. Germline CDR1 and CDR2: SEHNR and FQNEAQ (reference sequence). The CDR3 is CASSTQGGTEAFF. The CDR3 region has the DNA TGTGCCAGCAGCACCCAGGGGGGCACTGAAGCTTTCTTT.

The genes are TRBV29-1 and TRBJ2-5, with 11 bases that match TRBD2. The germline V gene encodes CDR1 SQVTM and CDR2 ANQGSEA. There are 16 residues in the CDR3. Losses at the gene ends were 6 bases for V and 5 bases for J; bases not matched to a gene: 14. DNA of the CDR3: TGCAGCGTCCCAATTAGCGGGAGGGCCGCGGGTGAGACCCAGTACTTC. This encodes CSVPISGRAAGETQYF.

The chain is built from TRBV4-1 and TRBJ2-1; 8 nucleotides line up with TRBD2. Losses at the gene ends were 4 bases for V and 2 bases for J; bases not matched to a gene: 4. The CDR3 length is 15 residues. Germline values: CDR1 MGHRA, CDR2 YSYEKL. The CDR3 DNA is TGCGCCAGCAGCCCACTAGCGGTCCCCTACAATGAGCAGTTCTTC. This translates into CASSPLAVPYNEQFF.

The V call is TRBV5-6, the J call TRBJ2-1; D is possibly TRBD2 (6 bases). Germline lookup yields CDR1 SGHDT and CDR2 YYEEEE. V lost 4 bases and J 0 bases, leaving 14 bases between the germline ends. The CDR3 consists of 16 residues. CDR3 loop: CASSPTEGSSYNEQFF. Written as DNA, the CDR3 is TGTGCCAGCAGCCCTACGGAGGGGAGCTCCTACAATGAGCAGTTCTTC. Filled out from reference TRBV5-6 and TRBJ2-1, the complete variable domain reads DAGVTQSPTHLIKTRGQQVTLRCSPKSGHDTVSWYQQALGQGPQFIFQYYEEEERQRGNFPDRFSGHQFPNYSSELNVNALLLGDSALYLCASSPTEGSSYNEQFFGPGTRLTVL.

The chain joins TRBV7-8 to TRBJ1-1; D unresolved. The CDR3 is made up of 16 amino acids. The V end lost 1 base, the J end lost 3 bases, and 15 bases lay between the germline ends. The germline gives CDR1 SGHVS, CDR2 FQNEAQ. The CDR3 sequence is CASSLGRTARDTEAFF. As DNA, the CDR3 is TGTGCCAGCAGCTTAGGGAGGACCGCGAGGGACACTGAAGCTTTCTTT.

The J gene is TRBJ1-2, the V gene TRBV19; tentative D call: TRBD1 (6 bases). Germline V CDR1 and CDR2: LNHDA, SQIVND (reference sequence). The CDR3 loop spans 13 amino acids. Trimming removed 3 bases at V and 5 bases at J, with 10 bases between. The CDR3 is CASSIGGAYGYTF. CDR3 DNA sequence: TGTGCCAGTAGTATCGGGGGGGCGTATGGCTACACCTTC. The full variable domain, its missing parts supplied by reference TRBV19 and TRBJ1-2, is DGGITQSPKYLFRKEGQNVTLSCEQNLNHDAMYWYRQDPGQGLRLIYYSQIVNDFQKGDIAEGYSVSREKKESFPLTVTSAQKNPTAFYLCASSIGGAYGYTFGSGTRLTVV.

The chain uses TRBV5-1 and TRBJ2-1, with TRBD1 identical over 7 bases. Germline values: CDR1 SGHRS, CDR2 YFSETQ. The length of the CDR3 is 16 residues. The junction had 14 bases not matched to a gene; V was cut back by 3 bases and J by 8 bases. In DNA, the CDR3 is TGCGCCAGCAGCTACTCCGGGACAGTGCCCGACCATGAGCAGTTCTTC. It is translated as CASSYSGTVPDHEQFF.

The chain carries TRBV5-1 and TRBJ1-1, with D possibly being TRBD1 (6 bases). V shed 6 bases and J shed 6 bases, with 18 bases lying between them. This CDR3 is 14 amino acids long. Germline V gene data show CDR1 as SGHRS and CDR2 as YFSETQ. DNA of the CDR3: TGCGCCAGCAACTTAGACAGGCGGGAGTCTGAAGCTTTCTTT. Translation: CASNLDRRESEAFF.

This chain links TRBV29-1 with TRBJ1-2; 11 positions agree with TRBD1. After removal of 7 bases from V and 5 bases from J, the junction contained 9 bases not matched to a gene. CDR3 length: 14 amino acids. Germline V CDR1 and CDR2: SQVTM, ANQGSEA. CDR3 in DNA: TGCAGCGCCTCGGACAGGGGGCGTTCGTATGGCTACACCTTC. It codes for CSASDRGRSYGYTF.

The genes are TRBV9 and TRBJ2-1; D is uncertain. Trimming cost V 4 bases and J 5 bases, with 7 bases left between them. The CDR3 has 12 residues. In germline, CDR1 is SGDLS, CDR2 YYNGEE. CDR3 DNA sequence: TGTGCCAGCAGCTTCACAAACAATGAGCAGTTCTTC. Amino acid sequence: CASSFTNNEQFF. The full variable domain, completed using reference TRBV9 and TRBJ2-1, is DSGVTQTPKHLITATGQRVTLRCSPRSGDLSVYWYQQSLDQGLQFLIQYYNGEERAKGNILERFSAQQFPDLHSELNLSSLELGDSALYFCASSFTNNEQFFGPGTRLTVL.

This clone was seen a single time. The junction departs from germline at one end; a sequencing error may be responsible. The chain joins TRBV18 to TRBJ1-5, with 8 bases identical to TRBD1. Germline-derived CDR1 and CDR2 are KGHSH and LQKENI. The CDR3 runs 17 residues. CDR3 bases: TGTGCCAGCTCACCCATCGGGACAGGTGGTAGCGATCAGCCCCAGCATTTT. Its translation is CASSPIGTGGSDQPQHF.

Only a few counts were recorded for this clone. V gene TRBV4-1 combines with J gene TRBJ1-5, with 7 bases lining up with TRBD1. The germline V gene has CDR1 MGHRA and CDR2 YSYEKL. V gave up 4 bases and J gave up 0 bases; unmatched junction bases: 9. The CDR3 totals 17 residues. CDR3 DNA: TGCGCCAGCAGCCGAGTACAGGGGACCCGTAGCAATCAGCCCCAGCATTTT. It encodes CASSRVQGTRSNQPQHF.

The chain carries TRBV4-2 and TRBJ2-2, with 10 bases lining up with TRBD2. Per germline, CDR1 LGHNA and CDR2 YNFKEQ. Trimming cost V 2 bases and J 10 bases; bases outside gene matches: 4. The CDR3 runs 14 residues. This CDR3 reads CASSQSTSGKELFF. The CDR3 DNA is TGTGCCAGCAGCCAATCCACTAGCGGGAAGGAGCTGTTTTTT.

The CDR3 DNA follows: TGTGCCGCCAGACAGATAGACACTGAAGCTTTCTTT. It specifies CAARQIDTEAFF. This rearrangement joins TRBV28 to TRBJ1-1; the D gene is possibly TRBD1 (5 bases). In germline, CDR1 is MDHEN, CDR2 SYDVKM. CDR3 length: 12 residues. V was clipped by 11 bases and J by 3 bases, with 13 bases between them. Filled out from reference TRBV28 and TRBJ1-1, the complete variable domain reads DVKVTQSSRYLVKRTGEKVFLECVQDMDHENMFWYRQDPGLGLRLIYFSYDVKMKEKGDIPEGYSVSREKKERFSLILESASTNQTSMYLCAARQIDTEAFFGQGTRLTVV.

The J gene is TRBJ1-5, the V gene TRBV7-2; perhaps TRBD1 as D (5 bases). The CDR3 has 15 residues. Trimming cost V 1 base and J 3 bases, with 10 bases left between them. Germline-derived CDR1 and CDR2 are SGHTA and FQGNSA. CDR3 coding DNA: TGTGCCAGCAGCTTAGGCCAGGGCCACAATCAGCCCCAGCATTTT. It codes for CASSLGQGHNQPQHF.

The V call is TRBV7-2, the J call TRBJ1-1, with D hard to call. V lost 2 bases, J lost 4 bases, and 14 bases lay in between. The CDR3 has 15 residues. Germline CDR1 SGHTA, CDR2 FQGNSA. CDR3: CASSLHFTGSTEAFF. The CDR3 DNA reads TGTGCCAGCAGCTTACACTTCACGGGGAGCACTGAAGCTTTCTTT.

The chain carries TRBV7-9 and TRBJ2-1; D may be TRBD1 (5 bases). Germline CDR1 is SEHNR and CDR2 is FQNEAQ (reference sequence). Trimming cost V 3 bases and J 10 bases, with 13 bases left between them. The CDR3 is 13 residues long. In DNA form, the CDR3 reads TGTGCCAGCAGCTTTAGGGGTGAGAGGGAGCAGTTCTTC. Protein sequence: CASSFRGEREQFF.

This clone was counted a few times. The CDR3 sequence: CSVQGIRGYTF. In nucleotides, the CDR3 is TGCAGCGTACAGGGAATCCGTGGCTACACCTTC. This sequence joins TRBV29-1 and TRBJ1-2, with D maybe TRBD1 (6 bases). This CDR3 has 11 residues. Germline CDR1 reads SQVTM; CDR2 reads ANQGSEA. With 6 bases removed from V and 7 bases from J, the gap between germline ends came to 12 bases. The full variable domain, completed using reference TRBV29-1 and TRBJ1-2, is SAVISQKPSRDICQRGTSLTIQCQVDSQVTMMFWYRQQPGQSLTLIATANQGSEATYESGFVIDKFPISRPNLTFSTLTVSNMSPEDSSIYLCSVQGIRGYTFGSGTRLTVV.

This clone was seen a handful of times. The chain combines TRBV7-9 with TRBJ1-2; the match to TRBD1 covers 8 bases. This CDR3 spans 14 amino acids. The germline CDR1 and CDR2 sequences are SEHNR and FQNEAQ (reference sequence). The J segment lost 8 bases and the V segment lost 5 bases, leaving 10 bases of the junction unmatched. CDR3 loop: CASSRTTGDGGYTF. The CDR3 DNA is TGTGCCAGCAGCCGGACGACAGGGGATGGAGGCTACACCTTC.

This chain links TRBV4-1 with TRBJ2-5; 10 bases are a match to TRBD2. Losses at the gene ends were 6 bases for V and 1 base for J; bases not matched to a gene: 11. The CDR3 has 17 amino acids. Germline V gene data show CDR1 as MGHRA and CDR2 as YSYEKL. CDR3 amino acids: CASSLLVAGGPQETQYF. CDR3 nucleotides: TGCGCCAGCAGTCTTCTAGTAGCGGGAGGCCCCCAAGAGACCCAGTACTTC.

V and J are TRBV6-5 and TRBJ1-2; 9 nucleotides align to TRBD1. Germline V gene sequence: CDR1 MNHEY, CDR2 SVGAGI. V trimming: 5 bases; J trimming: 12 bases; junction bases outside the gene matches: 10. This CDR3 contains 13 residues. This CDR3 reads CASSRAGTGSNTF. The CDR3 nucleotides are TGTGCCAGCAGTCGCGCGGGGACAGGGAGTAACACCTTC.

This clone was seen a handful of times. J is TRBJ2-7 and V is TRBV20-1; D call uncertain. V was pared by 1 base and J by 4 bases, with 5 bases between. The CDR3 loop spans 11 amino acids. Germline CDR1 DFQATT, CDR2 SNEGSKA (reference sequence). CDR3 protein: CSARVVYEQYF. Here the CDR3 DNA reads TGCAGTGCTAGAGTAGTGTACGAGCAGTACTTC.

This clone turned up a few times. CDR3 residues: CASSSSRRTYEQYF. As DNA, the CDR3 is TGTGCCAGCAGCTCTTCCAGGCGCACCTACGAGCAGTACTTC. This chain joins TRBV7-8 and TRBJ2-7; D remains ambiguous. Trimming left V 4 bases short and J 2 bases short, with 12 bases between. In germline, CDR1 is SGHVS, CDR2 FQNEAQ. The CDR3 extends over 14 amino acids.